This T cell receptor beta chain was profiled in a study of OX40 agonist ivuxolimab in advanced cancers. Study-wide results and limits: Low normalized clonal expansion also occurred in some nonresponding patients.

TCRdb keeps only in-frame clones here, not all; method: immunoSEQ multiplex PCR. The sample has 55,000 to 65,000 clones; around 90% are singletons. The germline V gene has CDR1 MNHNS and CDR2 SASEGT. Trimming shortened V by 9 bases and J by 3 bases, and 16 bases separated the two germline ends. This CDR3 contains 14 residues. A note on this clone: The antigen remains unidentified.

The receptor was isolated from an adult with an advanced solid tumor such as melanoma, head and neck, liver or kidney cancer. The rearrangement joins TRBV6-1 to TRBJ2-3; the D gene is possibly TRBD2 (5 bases). The sequenced sample was CD4+ or CD8+ T cells sorted from blood, obtained in a trial of the OX40 agonist ivuxolimab. The chain's CDR3 is CASVKEEGTDTQYF. The CDR3 DNA is TGTGCCAGTGTCAAGGAGGAAGGTACAGATACGCAGTATTTT.